The clone carrying this TCR beta chain was observed once. Clones were read by immunoSEQ multiplex PCR, and TCRdb kept only the in-frame ones, dropping some. This sample carries about 140,000 clones, 84% of them seen once, and the ten largest clones take 8.8%. The sample belongs to a study of blood T cell repertoires in COVID-19. Study background: COVID-19 samples from acute and convalescent phases originated in the United States, Italy and Spain.

The germline V gene has CDR1 SNHLY and CDR2 FYNNEI. With 3 bases removed from V and 8 bases from J, the gap between germline ends came to 19 bases. CDR3 length: 15 amino acids. V and J are TRBV2 and TRBJ1-2; possible D gene TRBD1, 5 bases. Sequencing was performed on peripheral blood. The sequence derives from an elderly woman in a cohort sampled during active or convalescent COVID-19. The chain's CDR3 is CASSDVGARAYGYTF. The CDR3 DNA sequence: TGTGCCAGCAGTGATGTAGGGGCCAGGGCTTACGGCTACACCTTC. The full variable domain, in which reference TRBV2 and TRBJ1-2 provide the parts outside the CDR3, is EPEVTQTPSHQVTQMGQEVILRCVPISNHLYFYWYRQILGQKVEFLVSFYNNEISEKSEIFDDQFSVERPDGSNFTLKIRSTKLEDSAMYFCASSDVGARAYGYTFGSGTRLTVV.